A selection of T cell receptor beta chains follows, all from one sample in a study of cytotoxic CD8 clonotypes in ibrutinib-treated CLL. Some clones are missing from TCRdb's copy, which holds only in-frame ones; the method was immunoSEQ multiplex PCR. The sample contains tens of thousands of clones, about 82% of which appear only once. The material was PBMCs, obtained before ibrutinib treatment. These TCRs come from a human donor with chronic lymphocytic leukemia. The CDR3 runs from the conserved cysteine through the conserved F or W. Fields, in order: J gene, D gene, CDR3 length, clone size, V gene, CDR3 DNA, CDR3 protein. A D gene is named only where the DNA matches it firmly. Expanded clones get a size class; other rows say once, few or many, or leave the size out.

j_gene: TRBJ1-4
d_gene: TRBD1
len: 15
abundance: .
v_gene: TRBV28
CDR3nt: TGTGCCAGCACCTTTCCGGACAGGGGTCGTGAAAAACTGTTTTTT
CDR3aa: CASTFPDRGREKLFF

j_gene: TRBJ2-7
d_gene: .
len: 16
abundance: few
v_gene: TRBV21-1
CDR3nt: TGTGCCAGCAGCCGGTTCGAGGGGGAGATCTCCTACGAGCAGTACTTC
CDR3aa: CASSRFEGEISYEQYF

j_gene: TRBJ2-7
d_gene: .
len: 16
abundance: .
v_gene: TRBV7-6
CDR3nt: TGTGCCAGCAGCTACCTTCAAGGGGAAAGCTCCTACGAGCAGTACTTC
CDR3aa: CASSYLQGESSYEQYF

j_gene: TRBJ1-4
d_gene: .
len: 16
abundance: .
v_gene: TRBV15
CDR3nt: TGTGCCACCAGCAGAGACGCAGGGTCCTTTAATGAAAAACTGTTTTTT
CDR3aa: CATSRDAGSFNEKLFF

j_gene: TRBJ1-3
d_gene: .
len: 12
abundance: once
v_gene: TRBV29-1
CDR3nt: TGCAGCGTTGTTGTTTCTGGAAACACCATATATTTT
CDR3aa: CSVVVSGNTIYF

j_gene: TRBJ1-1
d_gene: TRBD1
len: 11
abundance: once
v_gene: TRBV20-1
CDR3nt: TGCAGTGCCCTAGGGACAGATGAAGCTTTCTTT
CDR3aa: CSALGTDEAFF

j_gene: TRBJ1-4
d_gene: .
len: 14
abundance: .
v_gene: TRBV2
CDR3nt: TGTGCCAGCAGTGTCCCCCCACAGGGTTTGGAACTGTTTTTT
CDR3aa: CASSVPPQGLELFF

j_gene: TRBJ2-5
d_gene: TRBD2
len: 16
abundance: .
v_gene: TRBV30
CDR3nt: TGTGCCTGGAGTGGGGGAGCGGGAGGGCTTAGAGAGACCCAGTACTTC
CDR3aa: CAWSGGAGGLRETQYF

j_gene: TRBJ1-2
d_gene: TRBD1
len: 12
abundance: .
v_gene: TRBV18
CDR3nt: TGTGCCAGCTCCCGACAGGGGTTAGGCTACACCTTC
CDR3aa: CASSRQGLGYTF

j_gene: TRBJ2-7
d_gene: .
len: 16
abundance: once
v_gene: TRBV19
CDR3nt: TGTGCCAGTAGTGACACTAGGACCGTATTCAGGGGCGAGCAGTACTTC
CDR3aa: CASSDTRTVFRGEQYF

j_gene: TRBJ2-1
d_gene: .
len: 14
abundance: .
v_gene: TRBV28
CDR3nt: TGTGCCAGCAGCCTTACCGGCGGAAACAATGAGCAGTTCTTC
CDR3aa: CASSLTGGNNEQFF

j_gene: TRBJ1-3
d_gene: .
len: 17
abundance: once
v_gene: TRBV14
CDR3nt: TGTGCCAGCAGCCAAGATTCGGGGCTCCCCTCTGGAAACACCATATATTTT
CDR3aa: CASSQDSGLPSGNTIYF

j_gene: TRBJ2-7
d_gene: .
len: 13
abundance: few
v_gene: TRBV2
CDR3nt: TGTGCCAGCCTTTCTTCGCAGGGACGGGAGCAGTACTTC
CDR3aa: CASLSSQGREQYF

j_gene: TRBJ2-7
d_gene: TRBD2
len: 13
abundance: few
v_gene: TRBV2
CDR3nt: TGTGCCAGTCTGCGGGAGGTAATCTACGAGCAGTACTTC
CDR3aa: CASLREVIYEQYF

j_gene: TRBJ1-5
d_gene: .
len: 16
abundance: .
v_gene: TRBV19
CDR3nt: TGTGCCAGTAGTAGACGACTGACAGGAGGAAATCAGCCCCAGCATTTT
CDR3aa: CASSRRLTGGNQPQHF

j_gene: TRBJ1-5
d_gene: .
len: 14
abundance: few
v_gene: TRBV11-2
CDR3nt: TGTGCCAGCAGCTTATCCCAGAGCAATCAGCCCCAGCATTTT
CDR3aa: CASSLSQSNQPQHF

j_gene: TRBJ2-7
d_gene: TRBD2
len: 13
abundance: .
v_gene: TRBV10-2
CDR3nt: TGCGCCAGCAGTGAGACTAGCGGCTACGAGCAGTACTTC
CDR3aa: CASSETSGYEQYF

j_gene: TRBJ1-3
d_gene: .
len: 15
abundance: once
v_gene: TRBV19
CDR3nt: TGTGCCAGTAGTATTGGCAGGGGTTTGGGAAACACCATATATTTT
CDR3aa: CASSIGRGLGNTIYF

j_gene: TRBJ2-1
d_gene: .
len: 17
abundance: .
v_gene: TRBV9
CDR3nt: TGTGCCAGCAGCGTAGAGAGGTCCCGGCAATCCTACAATGAGCAGTTCTTC
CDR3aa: CASSVERSRQSYNEQFF

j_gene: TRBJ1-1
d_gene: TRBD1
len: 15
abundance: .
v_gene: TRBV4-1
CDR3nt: TGCGCCAGCAGCCCATCGGACAGGGAGAACACTGAAGCTTTCTTT
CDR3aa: CASSPSDRENTEAFF

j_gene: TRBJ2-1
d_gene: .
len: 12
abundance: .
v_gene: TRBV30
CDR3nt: TGTGCCTGCCCCCTCTCCTACAATGAGCAGTTCTTC
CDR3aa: CACPLSYNEQFF

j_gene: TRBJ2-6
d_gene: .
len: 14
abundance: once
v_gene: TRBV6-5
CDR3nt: TGTGCCAGCACTAAACCGGGACTTCAAAACGTCCTGACTTTC
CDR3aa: CASTKPGLQNVLTF

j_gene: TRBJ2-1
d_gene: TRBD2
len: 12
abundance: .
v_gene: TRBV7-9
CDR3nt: TGTGCCAGCAGCTTGACTAGCGATGAGCAGTTCTTC
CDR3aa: CASSLTSDEQFF

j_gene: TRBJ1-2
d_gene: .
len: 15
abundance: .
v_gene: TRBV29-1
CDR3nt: TGCAGCGTTGAACCCCAGGGTCGACCGAACTATGGCTACACCTTC
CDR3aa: CSVEPQGRPNYGYTF

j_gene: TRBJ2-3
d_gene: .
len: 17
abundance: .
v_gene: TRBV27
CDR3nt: TGTGCCAGCAGTTTATCGAGAGGGGGAGTGGTGGGAGATACGCAGTATTTT
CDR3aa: CASSLSRGGVVGDTQYF